This TCR beta chain was identified during a study of T-cell reconstitution after alpha-beta-depleted transplantation in children. The library targeted TCRbeta and was prepared with unique molecular identifiers. TCRdb passed the PCR reads through MiXCR, listing each CDR3 protein once. The sample records about 540,000 distinct CDR3 sequences, over 25% being singletons. With 3 bases removed from V and 2 bases from J, the gap between germline ends came to 13 bases. The V gene's germline CDR1 is SEHNR and CDR2 FQNEAQ (reference sequence). CDR3 size: 15 residues. J is TRBJ2-5 and V is TRBV7-9; D uncertain. This receptor was taken from a boy younger than two with Wiskott-Aldrich syndrome, due to receive a stem cell transplant. Sequences were derived from PBMCs, sampled before TCRalphabeta/CD19-depleted stem cell transplant. CDR3 in amino acids: CASSFGQKIQETQYF. The CDR3 bases are TGTGCCAGCAGCTTCGGCCAGAAAATACAAGAGACCCAGTACTTC.